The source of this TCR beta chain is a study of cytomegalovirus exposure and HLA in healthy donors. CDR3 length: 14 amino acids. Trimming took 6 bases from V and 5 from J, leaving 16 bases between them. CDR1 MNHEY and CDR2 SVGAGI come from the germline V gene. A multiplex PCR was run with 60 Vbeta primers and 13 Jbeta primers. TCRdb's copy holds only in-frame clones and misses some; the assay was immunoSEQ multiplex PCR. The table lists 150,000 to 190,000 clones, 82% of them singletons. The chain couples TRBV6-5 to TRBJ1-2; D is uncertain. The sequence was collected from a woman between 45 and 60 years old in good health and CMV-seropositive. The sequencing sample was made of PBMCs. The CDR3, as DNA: TGTGCCAGCAGACCCGCGGGAGACAAATATGGCTACACCTTC. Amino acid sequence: CASRPAGDKYGYTF.